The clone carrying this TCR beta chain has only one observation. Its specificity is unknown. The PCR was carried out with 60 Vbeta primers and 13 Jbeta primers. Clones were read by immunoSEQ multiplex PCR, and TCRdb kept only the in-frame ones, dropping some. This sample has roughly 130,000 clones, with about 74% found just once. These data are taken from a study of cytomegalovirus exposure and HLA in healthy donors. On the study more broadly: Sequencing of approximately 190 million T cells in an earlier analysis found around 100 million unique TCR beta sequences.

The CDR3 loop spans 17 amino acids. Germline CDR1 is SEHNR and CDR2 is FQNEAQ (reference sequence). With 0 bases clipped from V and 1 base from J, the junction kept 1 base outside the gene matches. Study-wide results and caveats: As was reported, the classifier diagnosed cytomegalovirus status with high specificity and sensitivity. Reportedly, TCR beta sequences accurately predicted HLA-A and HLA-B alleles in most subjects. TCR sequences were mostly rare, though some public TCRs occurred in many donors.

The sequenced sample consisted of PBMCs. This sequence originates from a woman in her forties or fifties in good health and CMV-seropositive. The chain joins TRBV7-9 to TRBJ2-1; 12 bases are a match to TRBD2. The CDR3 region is CASSLALAGGSYNEQFF. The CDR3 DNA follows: TGTGCCAGCAGCTTAGCACTAGCGGGGGGATCCTACAATGAGCAGTTCTTC.